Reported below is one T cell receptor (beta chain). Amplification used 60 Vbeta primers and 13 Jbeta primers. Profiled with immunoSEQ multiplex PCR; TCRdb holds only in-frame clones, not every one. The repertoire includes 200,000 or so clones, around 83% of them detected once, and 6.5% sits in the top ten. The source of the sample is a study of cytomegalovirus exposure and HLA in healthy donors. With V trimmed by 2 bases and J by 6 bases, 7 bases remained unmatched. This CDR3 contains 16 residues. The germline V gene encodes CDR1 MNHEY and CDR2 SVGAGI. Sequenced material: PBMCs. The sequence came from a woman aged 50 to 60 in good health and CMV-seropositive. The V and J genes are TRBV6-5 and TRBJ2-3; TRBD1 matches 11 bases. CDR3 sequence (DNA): TGTGCCAGCAGTTACGGTCGTGGGACAGGGGGGGATACGCAGTATTTT. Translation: CASSYGRGTGGDTQYF.